Listed below are T cell receptor beta chains from one sample, sequenced in a study of shared T cell receptors in the human thymus. Repertoires were generated with immunoSEQ multiplex PCR, while TCRdb's copy carries only in-frame clones and drops some. The sample has over 450,000 clones, 70% to 80% seen once. These data are also associated with another study on human thymus T cells.

Sequencing input: thymocytes. The receptors shown here come from a boy in the first two years of life with a congenital heart defect. CDR3s include the opening cysteine and the closing phenylalanine or tryptophan. A D gene is named only where the DNA matches it firmly. Some rows mark clone size as missing; the rest say once, few, many or name a class of expanded clone.

V gene	J gene	D gene	clone size	CDR3 DNA	CDR3 protein
TRBV2	TRBJ1-2	TRBD1	few	TGTGCCAGCAGTATCGTGACAGGGGCGAATTACTATGGCTACACCTTC	CASSIVTGANYYGYTF
TRBV5-4	TRBJ2-1	TRBD2	-	TGTGCCAGCAGCTTTGGGCTAGCGGGAGGGGCCTCCTACAATGAGCAGTTCTTC	CASSFGLAGGASYNEQFF
TRBV6-1	TRBJ2-1	-	-	TGTGCCAGCAGTGAAGCCGGACTACCCCCCTACAATGAGCAGTTCTTC	CASSEAGLPPYNEQFF
TRBV14	TRBJ2-2	TRBD2	few	TGTGCCAGCAGCCCCCGGGCGGGGGATACCGGGGAGCTGTTTTTT	CASSPRAGDTGELFF
TRBV9	TRBJ2-1	-	few	TGTGCCAGCAGCGTAGGAGGATCACCCGTTTCCTCCTACAATGAGCAGTTCTTC	CASSVGGSPVSSYNEQFF
TRBV9	TRBJ1-2	-	once	TGTGCCAGCAGCGAGGACAGACACGAACGTGGCGGCTACACCTTC	CASSEDRHERGGYTF
TRBV23-1	TRBJ1-1	-	-	TGCGCCAGCAGCCAGTTTGGATGGGAGGACACTGAAGCTTTCTTT	CASSQFGWEDTEAFF
TRBV25-1	TRBJ2-1	TRBD1	-	TGTGCCAGCAGTGATTCCCCGGGACAGGGGTTCTTC	CASSDSPGQGFF
TRBV2	TRBJ2-7	TRBD2	-	TGTGCCAGCAGGAGTTCTAGCGGGAGAACCTACGAGCAGTACTTC	CASRSSSGRTYEQYF
TRBV4-3	TRBJ2-3	-	few	TGCGCCAGCAGCCAAGAGGGGGCTAGCGGCGGCACAGATACGCAGTATTTT	CASSQEGASGGTDTQYF
TRBV19	TRBJ2-1	TRBD2	-	TGTGCCAGTAGTGGAGCTAGCGGGAGATTGGATGAGCAGTTCTTC	CASSGASGRLDEQFF
TRBV6-5	TRBJ1-1	TRBD1	-	TGTGCCAGCAGAACCGGGACAGTCGACACTGAAGCTTTCTTT	CASRTGTVDTEAFF